The T cell receptor beta chain described here comes from a study of blood T cell repertoires in COVID-19. On the study more broadly: Donors in the United States, Italy and Spain gave samples during acute or convalescent COVID-19. In each case, the material was cDNA or gDNA derived from T cells, B-cell-depleted T cells, or PBMCs.

CDR1 and CDR2 from the germline V gene are LGHDT and YNNKEL (reference sequence). The CDR3 has 16 residues. The trim removed 4 bases at V and 4 bases at J, leaving 8 bases unmatched. In the original processing: Estimates of nucleated cell counts were drawn from the amplification of reference gene primers. Measured with immunoSEQ multiplex PCR; TCRdb has only the in-frame clones, and not every one. V and J calls plus clone size are reproduced from that table; the DNA served to infer D and trimming. This sample carries approximately 250,000 clones, over 80% of them seen once, and the ten largest clones take over 4%. In assigning cohorts, the study relied on participant-reported clinical history.

This sequence was found in a woman aged 25 to 39 with acute COVID-19. Sequencing used PBMCs or T cells enriched from blood (not recorded which). J is TRBJ2-5 and V is TRBV3-1 (or the pseudogene TRBV3-2); TRBD1 matches 11 bases. The CDR3 loop reads CASSPGTGGSGETQYF. The CDR3 DNA reads as TGTGCCAGCAGCCCCGGGACAGGGGGAAGCGGAGAGACCCAGTACTTC.